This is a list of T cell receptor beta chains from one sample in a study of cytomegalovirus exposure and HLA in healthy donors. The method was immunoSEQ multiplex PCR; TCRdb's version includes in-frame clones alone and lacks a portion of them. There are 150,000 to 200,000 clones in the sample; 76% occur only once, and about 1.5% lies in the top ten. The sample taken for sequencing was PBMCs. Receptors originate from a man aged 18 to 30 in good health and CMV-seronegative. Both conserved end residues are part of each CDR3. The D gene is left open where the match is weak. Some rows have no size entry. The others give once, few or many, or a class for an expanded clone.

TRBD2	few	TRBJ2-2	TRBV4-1	TGCGCCAGCAGCCAAGATAGGGAGTCGCGGGGGGGCTCCGGGGAGCTGTTTTTT	CASSQDRESRGGSGELFF
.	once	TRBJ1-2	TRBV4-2	TGTGCCAGCAGCCAAGATCCAGGGCTCGGCTACACCTTC	CASSQDPGLGYTF
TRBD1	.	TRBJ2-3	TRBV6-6	TGTGCCAGCAGAGTACAGGGGGCGAGCGCAGATACGCAGTATTTT	CASRVQGASADTQYF
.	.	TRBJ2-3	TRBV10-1	TGCGCCAGCGGGGTGGGGAGGAGGACAGATACGCAGTATTTT	CASGVGRRTDTQYF
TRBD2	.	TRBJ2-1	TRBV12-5	TGTGCTAGTGGTTTGGGGCGGGGGGGCAATGAGCAGTTCTTC	CASGLGRGGNEQFF
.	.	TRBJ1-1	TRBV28	TGTGCCAGCAGTTTATCCGGGGGGCTAACTGAAGCTTTCTTT	CASSLSGGLTEAFF
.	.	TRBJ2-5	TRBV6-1	TGTGCCAGCAGTGGTCACAGGGATACTTATCAGAAGCAGTACTTC	CASSGHRDTYQKQYF
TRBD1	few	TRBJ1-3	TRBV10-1	TGCGCCAGCAGTGGCCGGGACAGGGGATTGGGAGAGCCTGGAAACACCATATATTTT	CASSGRDRGLGEPGNTIYF
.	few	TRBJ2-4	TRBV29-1	TGCAGCGTTGCGGGTGTAGCCAAAAACATTCAGTACTTC	CSVAGVAKNIQYF
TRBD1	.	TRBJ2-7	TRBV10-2	TGCGCCAGCAGTGGAGGGACAGGGTCCGACGAGCAGTACTTC	CASSGGTGSDEQYF
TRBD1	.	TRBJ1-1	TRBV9	TGTGCCAGCAGCGGAGGGACAGCTGAAGCTTTCTTT	CASSGGTAEAFF
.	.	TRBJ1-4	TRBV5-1	TGCGCCAGCAGCTTGGACCCCATAACTCCCTCGCCCAATGAAAAACTGTTTTTT	CASSLDPITPSPNEKLFF
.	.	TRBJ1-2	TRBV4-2	TGTGCCAGCAGCCAAGATCACCGCGGGGGGGTGGGGGGCTACACCTTC	CASSQDHRGGVGGYTF
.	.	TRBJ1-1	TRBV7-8	TGTGCCAGCAGTCTCGTCACTGAAGCTTTCTTT	CASSLVTEAFF
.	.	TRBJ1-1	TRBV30	TGTGCCTGGAGTCTCTGGGGGGGCGCGGACACTGAAGCTTTCTTT	CAWSLWGGADTEAFF
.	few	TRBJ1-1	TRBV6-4	TGTGCCAGCAGTGGACAGATGAACACTGAAGCTTTCTTT	CASSGQMNTEAFF
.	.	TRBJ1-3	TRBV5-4	TGTGCCAGCAGCCTCTCTGGAAACACCATATATTTT	CASSLSGNTIYF
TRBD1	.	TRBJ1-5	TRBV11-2	TGTGCCAGCAGCTCGGGGGGGGGACAGGGAGTAGGTCAGCCCCAGCATTTT	CASSSGGGQGVGQPQHF
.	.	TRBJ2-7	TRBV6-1	TGTGCCAGCAGCCGCGACAGTACCTACGAGCAGTACTTC	CASSRDSTYEQYF
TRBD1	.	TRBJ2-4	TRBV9	TGTGCCAGCAGCGTGGGCGGGACAGGTACGGACATTCAGTACTTC	CASSVGGTGTDIQYF
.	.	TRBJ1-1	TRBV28	TGTGCCAGCAGTTTAACCCCTACCAACACTGAAGCTTTCTTT	CASSLTPTNTEAFF
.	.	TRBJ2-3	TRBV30	TGTGCCTGGGACGCCCCACAGGCTGGGAGCACAGATACGCAGTATTTT	CAWDAPQAGSTDTQYF
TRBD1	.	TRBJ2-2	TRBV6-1	TGTGCCGCTCAGGGGGCGAGTACCGGGGAGCTGTTTTTT	CAAQGASTGELFF
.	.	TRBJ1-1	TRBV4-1	TGCGCCAGCAGCCACCCCGGGGGTATGAACACTGAAGCTTTCTTT	CASSHPGGMNTEAFF
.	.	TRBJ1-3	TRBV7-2	TGTGCCAGCAGCCAAAGGCGGGGGCCTAATCATGGAAACACCATATATTTT	CASSQRRGPNHGNTIYF
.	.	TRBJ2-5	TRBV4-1	TGCGCCAGCAGCCAATTGTCTTTGCCTAGAGAGACCCAGTACTTC	CASSQLSLPRETQYF
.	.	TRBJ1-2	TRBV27	TGTGCCAGCAGTTTAAGCAACGGGGACTATGGCTATGGCTACACCTTC	CASSLSNGDYGYGYTF
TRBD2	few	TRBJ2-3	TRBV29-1	TGCAGCGTTGCTAGCGGGGGGGCTGATACGCAGTATTTT	CSVASGGADTQYF
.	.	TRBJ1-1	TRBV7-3	TGTGCCAGCAGCTTAAGGGGCGGGGGCTCGGACACTGAAGCTTTCTTT	CASSLRGGGSDTEAFF
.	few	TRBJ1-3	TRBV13	TGTGCCAGCAGCGCTTCCGGGACTACCATATATTTT	CASSASGTTIYF
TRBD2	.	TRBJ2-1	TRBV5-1	TGCGCCAGCAGCTTGGTCGGTCTAGCGGGGGCCAGCTCCTACAATGAGCAGTTCTTC	CASSLVGLAGASSYNEQFF
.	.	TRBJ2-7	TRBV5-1	TGCGCCAGCAGCTCCGGTAACCGGGGAGGCGAGCAGTACTTC	CASSSGNRGGEQYF
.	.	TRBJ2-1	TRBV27	TGTGCCAGCAGTTTATATGCCCTCTTAGCTAGCTACAATGAGCAGTTCTTC	CASSLYALLASYNEQFF
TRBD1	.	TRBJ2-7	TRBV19	TGTGCCAGTAGTATATCGGGACAGGTCTACGAGCAGTACTTC	CASSISGQVYEQYF
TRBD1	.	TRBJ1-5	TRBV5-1	TGCGCCAGCAGCTGTCGTTCCGGGACAGATAGCAATCAGCCCCAGCATTTT	CASSCRSGTDSNQPQHF
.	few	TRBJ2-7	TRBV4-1	TGCGCCAGCAGCCAAAGGGGGTACGAGCAGTACTTC	CASSQRGYEQYF
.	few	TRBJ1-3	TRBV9	TGTGCCAGCAGCGGCCTACAGGCTTCTGGAAACACCATATATTTT	CASSGLQASGNTIYF
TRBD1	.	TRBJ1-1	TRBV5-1	TGCGCCAGCAGCCCGGGAGGGGGCCACACTGAAGCTTTCTTT	CASSPGGGHTEAFF
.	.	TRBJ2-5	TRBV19	TGTGCCAGTAGTATGAGCGGGCGGACACAAGAGACCCAGTACTTC	CASSMSGRTQETQYF
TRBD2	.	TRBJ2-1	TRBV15	TGTGCCACCAGCAGGGGCGGGGGGTCTTCCTACAATGAGCAGTTCTTC	CATSRGGGSSYNEQFF